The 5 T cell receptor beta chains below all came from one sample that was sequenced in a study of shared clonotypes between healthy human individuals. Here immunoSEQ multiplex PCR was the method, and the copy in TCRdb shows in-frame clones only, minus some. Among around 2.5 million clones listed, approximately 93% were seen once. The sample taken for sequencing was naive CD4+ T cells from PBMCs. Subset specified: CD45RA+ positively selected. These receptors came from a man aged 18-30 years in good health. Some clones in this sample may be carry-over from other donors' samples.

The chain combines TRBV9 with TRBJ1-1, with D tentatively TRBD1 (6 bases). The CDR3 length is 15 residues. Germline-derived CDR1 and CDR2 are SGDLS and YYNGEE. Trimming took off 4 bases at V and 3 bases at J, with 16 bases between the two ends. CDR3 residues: CASSYPIGGYTEAFF. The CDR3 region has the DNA TGTGCCAGCAGCTACCCCATAGGGGGTTACACTGAAGCTTTCTTT.

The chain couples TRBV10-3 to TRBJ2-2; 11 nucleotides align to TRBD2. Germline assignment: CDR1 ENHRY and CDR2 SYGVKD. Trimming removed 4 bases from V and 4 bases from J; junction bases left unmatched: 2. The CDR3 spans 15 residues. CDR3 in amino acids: CAISGLAGTTGELFF. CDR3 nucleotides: TGTGCCATCAGTGGACTAGCGGGAACCACCGGGGAGCTGTTTTTT.

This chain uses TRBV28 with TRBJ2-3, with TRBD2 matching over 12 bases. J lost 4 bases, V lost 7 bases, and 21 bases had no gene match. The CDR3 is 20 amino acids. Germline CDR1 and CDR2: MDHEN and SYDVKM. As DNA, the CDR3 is TGTGCCAGCATCCATGCGGGGGCGGCTAGCGGGAGGGCTTCCGCAGATACGCAGTATTTT. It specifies CASIHAGAASGRASADTQYF.

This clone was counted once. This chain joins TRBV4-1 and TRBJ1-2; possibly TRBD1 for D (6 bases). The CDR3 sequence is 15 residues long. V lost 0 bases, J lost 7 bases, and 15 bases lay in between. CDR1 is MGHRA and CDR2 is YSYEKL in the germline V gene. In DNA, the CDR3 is TGCGCCAGCAGCCAAGATGACAGGTTCAGCGGTGGCTACACCTTC. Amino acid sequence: CASSQDDRFSGGYTF.

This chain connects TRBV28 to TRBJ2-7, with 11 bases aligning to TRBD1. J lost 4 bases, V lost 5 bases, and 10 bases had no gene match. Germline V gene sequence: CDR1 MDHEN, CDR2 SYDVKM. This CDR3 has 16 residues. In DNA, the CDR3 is TGTGCCAGCAGTGGAACGGACAGGGGGCATTCTTACGAGCAGTACTTC. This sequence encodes CASSGTDRGHSYEQYF.